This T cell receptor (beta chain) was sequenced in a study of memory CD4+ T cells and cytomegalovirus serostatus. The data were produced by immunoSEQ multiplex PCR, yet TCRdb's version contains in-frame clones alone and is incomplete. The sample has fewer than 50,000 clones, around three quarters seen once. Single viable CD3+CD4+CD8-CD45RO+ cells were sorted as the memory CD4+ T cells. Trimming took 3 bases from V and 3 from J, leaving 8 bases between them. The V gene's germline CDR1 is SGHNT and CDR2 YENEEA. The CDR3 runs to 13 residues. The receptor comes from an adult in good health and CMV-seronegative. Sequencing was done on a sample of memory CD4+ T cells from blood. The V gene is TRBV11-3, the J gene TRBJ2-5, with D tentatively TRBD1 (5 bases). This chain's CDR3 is CASSFGAKETQYF. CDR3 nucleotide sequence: TGTGCCAGCAGCTTTGGGGCAAAAGAGACCCAGTACTTC.